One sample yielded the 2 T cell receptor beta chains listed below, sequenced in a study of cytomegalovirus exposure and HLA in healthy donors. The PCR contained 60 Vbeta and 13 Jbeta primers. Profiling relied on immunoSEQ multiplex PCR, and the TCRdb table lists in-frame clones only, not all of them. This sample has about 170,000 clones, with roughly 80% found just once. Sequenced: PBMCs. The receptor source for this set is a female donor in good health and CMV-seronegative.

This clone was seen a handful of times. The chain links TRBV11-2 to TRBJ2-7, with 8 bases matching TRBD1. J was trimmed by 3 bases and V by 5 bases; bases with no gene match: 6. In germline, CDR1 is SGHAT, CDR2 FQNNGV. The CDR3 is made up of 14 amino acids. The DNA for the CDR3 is TGTGCCAGCAGCCCGGGACAGGATTACTACGAGCAGTACTTC. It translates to CASSPGQDYYEQYF.

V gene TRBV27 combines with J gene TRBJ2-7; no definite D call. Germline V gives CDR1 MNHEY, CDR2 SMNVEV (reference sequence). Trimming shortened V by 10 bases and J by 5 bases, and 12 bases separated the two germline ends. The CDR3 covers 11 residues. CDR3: CATAGPHEQYF. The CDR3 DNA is TGTGCCACCGCAGGCCCCCACGAGCAGTACTTC.